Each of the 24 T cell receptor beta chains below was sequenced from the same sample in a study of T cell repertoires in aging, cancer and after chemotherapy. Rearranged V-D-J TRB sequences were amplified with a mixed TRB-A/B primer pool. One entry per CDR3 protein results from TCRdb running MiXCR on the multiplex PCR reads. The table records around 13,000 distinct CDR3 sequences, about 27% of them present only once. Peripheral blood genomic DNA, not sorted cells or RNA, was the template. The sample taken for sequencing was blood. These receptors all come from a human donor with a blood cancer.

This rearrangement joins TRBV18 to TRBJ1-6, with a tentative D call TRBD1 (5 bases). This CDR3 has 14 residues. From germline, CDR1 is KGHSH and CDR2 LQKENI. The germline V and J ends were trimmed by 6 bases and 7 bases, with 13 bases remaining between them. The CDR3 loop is CASSQGTGNSPLHF. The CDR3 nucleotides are TGTGCCAGCTCCCAAGGGACCGGCAATTCACCCCTCCACTTT. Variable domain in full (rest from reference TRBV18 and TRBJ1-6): NAGVMQNPRHLVRRRGQEARLRCSPMKGHSHVYWYRQLPEEGLKFMVYLQKENIIDESGMPKERFSAEFPKEGPSILRIQQVVRGDSAAYFCASSQGTGNSPLHFGNGTRLTVT.

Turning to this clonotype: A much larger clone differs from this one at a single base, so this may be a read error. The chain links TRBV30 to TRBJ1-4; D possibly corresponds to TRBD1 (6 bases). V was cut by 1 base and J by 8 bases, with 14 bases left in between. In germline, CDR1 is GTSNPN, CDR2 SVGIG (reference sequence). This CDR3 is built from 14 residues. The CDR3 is CAWSDEQGWEKLFF. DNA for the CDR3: TGTGCCTGGAGTGATGAACAGGGTTGGGAAAAACTGTTTTTT.

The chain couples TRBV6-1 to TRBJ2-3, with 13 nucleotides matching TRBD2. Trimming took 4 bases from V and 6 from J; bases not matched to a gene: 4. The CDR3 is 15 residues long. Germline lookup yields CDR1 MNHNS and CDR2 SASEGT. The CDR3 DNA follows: TGTGCCAGCAGTGGACTAGCGGGAGGTGGGGATACGCAGTATTTT. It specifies CASSGLAGGGDTQYF.

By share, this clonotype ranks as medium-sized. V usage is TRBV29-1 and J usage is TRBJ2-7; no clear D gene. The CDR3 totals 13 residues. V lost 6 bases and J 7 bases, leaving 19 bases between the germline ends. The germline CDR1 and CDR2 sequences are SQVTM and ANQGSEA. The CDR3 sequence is CSVAMVVFGEQYF. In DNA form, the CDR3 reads TGCAGCGTCGCCATGGTGGTCTTCGGAGAGCAGTACTTC.

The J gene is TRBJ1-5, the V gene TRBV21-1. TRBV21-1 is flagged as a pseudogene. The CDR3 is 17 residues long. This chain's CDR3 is CASSKEEYGRNNQPQHF. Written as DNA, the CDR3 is TGTGCCAGCAGCAAAGAAGAGTATGGACGGAACAATCAGCCCCAGCATTTT.

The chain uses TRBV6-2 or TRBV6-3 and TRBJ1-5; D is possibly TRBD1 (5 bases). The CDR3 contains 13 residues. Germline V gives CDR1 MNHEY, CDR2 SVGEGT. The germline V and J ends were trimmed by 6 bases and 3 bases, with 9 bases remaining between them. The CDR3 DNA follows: TGTGCCAGCAGGGGGGGTAACAATCAGCCCCAGCATTTT. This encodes CASRGGNNQPQHF.

This CDR3 reads CASSLGTGGHNEQFF. The CDR3 nucleotides read TGTGCCAGCAGCTTGGGGACAGGGGGCCACAATGAGCAGTTCTTC. The chain links TRBV5-4 to TRBJ2-1, with 11 nucleotides matching TRBD1. In germline, CDR1 is SGHNT, CDR2 YYREEE (reference sequence). This CDR3 spans 15 amino acids. The junction had 1 base not matched to a gene; V was cut back by 0 bases and J by 5 bases.

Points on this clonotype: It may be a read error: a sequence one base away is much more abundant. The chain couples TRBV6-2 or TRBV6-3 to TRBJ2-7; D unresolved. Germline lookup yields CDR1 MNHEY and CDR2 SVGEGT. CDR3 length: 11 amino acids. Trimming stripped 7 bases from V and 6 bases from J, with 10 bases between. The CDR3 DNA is TGTGCCAGCATCCGGACGGGCGAGCAGTACTTC. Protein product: CASIRTGEQYF.

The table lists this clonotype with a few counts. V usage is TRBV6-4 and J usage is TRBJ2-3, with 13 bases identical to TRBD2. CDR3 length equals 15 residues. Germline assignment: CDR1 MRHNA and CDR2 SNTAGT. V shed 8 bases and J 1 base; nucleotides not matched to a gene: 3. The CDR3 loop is CASGTSGEGTDTQYF. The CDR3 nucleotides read TGTGCCAGCGGGACTAGCGGGGAAGGCACAGATACGCAGTATTTT.

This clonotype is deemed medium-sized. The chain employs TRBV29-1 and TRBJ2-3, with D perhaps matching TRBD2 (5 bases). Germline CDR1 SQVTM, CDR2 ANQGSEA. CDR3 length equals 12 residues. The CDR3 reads CTTTLSTDTQYF. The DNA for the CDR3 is TGCACGACTACTTTAAGCACAGATACGCAGTATTTT.

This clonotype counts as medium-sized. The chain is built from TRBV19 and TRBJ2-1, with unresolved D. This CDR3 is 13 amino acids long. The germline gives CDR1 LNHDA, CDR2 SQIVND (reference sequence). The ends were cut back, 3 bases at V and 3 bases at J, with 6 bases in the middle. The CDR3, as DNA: TGTGCCAGTAGTATTGACGGCTACAATGAGCAGTTCTTC. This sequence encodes CASSIDGYNEQFF.

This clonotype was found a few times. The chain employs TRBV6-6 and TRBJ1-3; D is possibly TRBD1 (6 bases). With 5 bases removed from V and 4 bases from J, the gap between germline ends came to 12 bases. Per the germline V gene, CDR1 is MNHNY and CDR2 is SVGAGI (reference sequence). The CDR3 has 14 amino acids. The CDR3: CASSLGGDGNTIYF. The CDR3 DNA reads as TGTGCCAGCAGTCTAGGGGGTGACGGAAACACCATATATTTT.

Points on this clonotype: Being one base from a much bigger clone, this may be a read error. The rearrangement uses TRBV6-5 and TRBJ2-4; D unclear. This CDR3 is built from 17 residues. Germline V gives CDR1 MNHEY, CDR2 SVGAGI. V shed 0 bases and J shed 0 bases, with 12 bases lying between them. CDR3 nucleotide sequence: TGTGCCAGCAGTTACTCGCACCCCGTTCTAGCCAAAAACATTCAGTACTTC. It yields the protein CASSYSHPVLAKNIQYF.

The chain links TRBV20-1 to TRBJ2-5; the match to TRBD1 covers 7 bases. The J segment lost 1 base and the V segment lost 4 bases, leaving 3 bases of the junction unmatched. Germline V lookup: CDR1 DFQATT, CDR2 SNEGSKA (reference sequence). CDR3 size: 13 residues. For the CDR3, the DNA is TGCAGTGCTACAGGACAGGTCCAAGAGACCCAGTACTTC. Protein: CSATGQVQETQYF.

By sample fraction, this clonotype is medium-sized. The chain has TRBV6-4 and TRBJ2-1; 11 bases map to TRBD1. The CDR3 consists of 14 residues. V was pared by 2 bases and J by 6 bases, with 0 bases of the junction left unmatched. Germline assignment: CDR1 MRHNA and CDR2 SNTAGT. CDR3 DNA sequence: TGTGCCAGCAGTGACGGGACAGGGGGCAATGAGCAGTTCTTC. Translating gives CASSDGTGGNEQFF.

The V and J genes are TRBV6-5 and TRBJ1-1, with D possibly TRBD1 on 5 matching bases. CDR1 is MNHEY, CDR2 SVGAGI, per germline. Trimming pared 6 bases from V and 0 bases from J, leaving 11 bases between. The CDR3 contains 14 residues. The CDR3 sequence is CASRGTRMNTEAFF. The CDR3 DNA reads TGTGCCAGCAGGGGGACGAGGATGAACACTGAAGCTTTCTTT.

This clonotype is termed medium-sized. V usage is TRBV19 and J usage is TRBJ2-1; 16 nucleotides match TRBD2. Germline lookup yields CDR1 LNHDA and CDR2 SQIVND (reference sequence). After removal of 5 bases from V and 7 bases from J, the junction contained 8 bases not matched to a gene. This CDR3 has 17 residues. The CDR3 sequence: CASSPGTSGRARNEQFF. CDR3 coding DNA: TGTGCCAGTAGTCCCGGGACTAGCGGGAGGGCCCGGAATGAGCAGTTCTTC.

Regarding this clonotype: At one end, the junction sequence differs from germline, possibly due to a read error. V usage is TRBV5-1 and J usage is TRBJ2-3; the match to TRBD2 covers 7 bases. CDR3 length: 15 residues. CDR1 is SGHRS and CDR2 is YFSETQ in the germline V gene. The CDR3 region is CASSVREGSTDTQYF. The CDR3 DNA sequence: TGTGCCAGCAGCGTAAGGGAGGGTAGCACAGATACGCAGTATTTT.

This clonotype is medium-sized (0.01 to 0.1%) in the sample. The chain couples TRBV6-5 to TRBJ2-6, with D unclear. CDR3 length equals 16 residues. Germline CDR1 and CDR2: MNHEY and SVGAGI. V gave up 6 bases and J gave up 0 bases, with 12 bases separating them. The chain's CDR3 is CASRQTYSSGANVLTF. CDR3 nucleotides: TGTGCCAGCAGACAGACCTACAGCTCTGGGGCCAACGTCCTGACTTTC.

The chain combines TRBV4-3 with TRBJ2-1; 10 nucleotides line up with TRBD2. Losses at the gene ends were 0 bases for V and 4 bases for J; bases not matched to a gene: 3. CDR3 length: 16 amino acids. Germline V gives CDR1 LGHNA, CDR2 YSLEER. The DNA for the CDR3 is TGCGCCAGCAGCCAAGATCTAGCGGGAGTTTACAATGAGCAGTTCTTC. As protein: CASSQDLAGVYNEQFF.

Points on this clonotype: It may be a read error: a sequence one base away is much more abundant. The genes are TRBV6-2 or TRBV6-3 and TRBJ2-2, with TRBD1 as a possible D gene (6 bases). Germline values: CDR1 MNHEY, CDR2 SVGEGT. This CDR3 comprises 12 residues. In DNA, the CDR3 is TGTGCCAGCTCAGGGGACACCAGGGAGCTGTTTTTT. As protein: CASSGDTRELFF.

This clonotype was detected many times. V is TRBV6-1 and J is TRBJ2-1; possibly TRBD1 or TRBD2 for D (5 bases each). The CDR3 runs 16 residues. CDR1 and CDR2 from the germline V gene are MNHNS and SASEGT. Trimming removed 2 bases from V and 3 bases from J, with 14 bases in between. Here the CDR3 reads CASSERSGTFYNEQFF. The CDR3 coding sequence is TGTGCCAGCAGTGAACGGTCAGGGACGTTCTACAATGAGCAGTTCTTC.

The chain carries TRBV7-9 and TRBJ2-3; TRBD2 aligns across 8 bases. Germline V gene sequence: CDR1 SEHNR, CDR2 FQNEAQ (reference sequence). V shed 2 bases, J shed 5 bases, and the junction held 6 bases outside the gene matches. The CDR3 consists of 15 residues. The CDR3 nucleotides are TGTGCCAGCAGCTTAACTCTGCGGGAGGTAGATACGCAGTATTTT. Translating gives CASSLTLREVDTQYF.

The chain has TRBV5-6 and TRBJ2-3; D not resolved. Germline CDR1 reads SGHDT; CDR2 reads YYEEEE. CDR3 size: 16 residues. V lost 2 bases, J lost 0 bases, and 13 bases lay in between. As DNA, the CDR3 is TGTGCCAGCAGCTTTCTTCCTGTATCTAGCACAGATACGCAGTATTTT. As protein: CASSFLPVSSTDTQYF. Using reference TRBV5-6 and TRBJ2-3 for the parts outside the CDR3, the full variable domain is DAGVTQSPTHLIKTRGQQVTLRCSPKSGHDTVSWYQQALGQGPQFIFQYYEEEERQRGNFPDRFSGHQFPNYSSELNVNALLLGDSALYLCASSFLPVSSTDTQYFGPGTRLTVL.